The rows below give T cell receptor beta chains drawn from one sample of a study of T-cell reconstitution after alpha-beta-depleted transplantation in children. TCRdb fed the PCR reads into MiXCR, producing one record per CDR3 protein. The table lists some 520,000 distinct CDR3 sequences, 32% of them singletons. Sequencing was performed on PBMCs from the stem cell graft donor, taken from the stem cell graft. These receptors were obtained from a human donor who donated a stem cell graft to a child with aplastic anemia. CDR3s include the opening cysteine and the closing phenylalanine or tryptophan. The D gene is left open where the match is weak. The size field is filled for only some rows; it gives once, few, many or a size class.

j_call: TRBJ2-7; clone_size: -; v_call: TRBV7-9; d_call: TRBD1; cdr3_nt: TGTGCCAGCAGCTTAGGGGAAAGGACAGGGGGCGAGCAGTACTTC; cdr3_aa: CASSLGERTGGEQYF
j_call: TRBJ2-3; clone_size: few; v_call: TRBV4-3; d_call: -; cdr3_nt: TGCGCCAGCAGCCAAGGGGGGGTGGGAGTCGGAGATACGCAGTATTTT; cdr3_aa: CASSQGGVGVGDTQYF
j_call: TRBJ1-3; clone_size: -; v_call: TRBV4-1; d_call: TRBD1; cdr3_nt: TGCGCCAGCAGCCAATCCGGACAGGTGATCTCTGGAAACACCATATATTTT; cdr3_aa: CASSQSGQVISGNTIYF
j_call: TRBJ1-3; clone_size: -; v_call: TRBV20-1; d_call: -; cdr3_nt: TGCAGTGCTAGTGTCCAGAAACTAAACACCATATATTTT; cdr3_aa: CSASVQKLNTIYF
j_call: TRBJ1-5; clone_size: few; v_call: TRBV12-3/TRBV12-4; d_call: TRBD1; cdr3_nt: TGTGCCAGCAGTTCTCAGGGGGACTTTAATCAGCCCCAGCATTTT; cdr3_aa: CASSSQGDFNQPQHF
j_call: TRBJ1-4; clone_size: few; v_call: TRBV12-3/TRBV12-4; d_call: -; cdr3_nt: TGTGCCAGCAGCCAGGGTGTGGATGAAAAACTGTTTTTT; cdr3_aa: CASSQGVDEKLFF
j_call: TRBJ2-2; clone_size: few; v_call: TRBV30; d_call: -; cdr3_nt: TGTGCCTGGAGCTCCCGACCCGGGGAGCTGTTTTTT; cdr3_aa: CAWSSRPGELFF
j_call: TRBJ1-1; clone_size: few; v_call: TRBV5-1; d_call: -; cdr3_nt: TGCGCCAGCAGCTTTAAAGTGGGTAGGAACACTGAAGCTTTCTTT; cdr3_aa: CASSFKVGRNTEAFF
j_call: TRBJ2-1; clone_size: once; v_call: TRBV28; d_call: TRBD2; cdr3_nt: TGTGCCAGCAGCACCGGACTAGCGGGAGGGCCTAGGCATGAGCAGTTCTTC; cdr3_aa: CASSTGLAGGPRHEQFF
j_call: TRBJ2-3; clone_size: -; v_call: TRBV7-2; d_call: -; cdr3_nt: TGTGCCAGCAGCTTATTCCAGGGCGCAGATACGCAGTATTTT; cdr3_aa: CASSLFQGADTQYF
j_call: TRBJ2-3; clone_size: -; v_call: TRBV9; d_call: -; cdr3_nt: TGTGCCAGCAGACCGGCGGGCGGAAGCACAGATACGCAGTATTTT; cdr3_aa: CASRPAGGSTDTQYF
j_call: TRBJ2-5; clone_size: -; v_call: TRBV19; d_call: -; cdr3_nt: TGTGCCTCTTCGGGAGTGGCTCAAGAGACCCAGTACTTC; cdr3_aa: CASSGVAQETQYF
j_call: TRBJ2-7; clone_size: -; v_call: TRBV7-2; d_call: TRBD2; cdr3_nt: TGTGCCAGCAGCTTAGTGTCTGCGGGAGGGCGAGCTAACGAGCAGTACTTC; cdr3_aa: CASSLVSAGGRANEQYF
j_call: TRBJ2-1; clone_size: -; v_call: TRBV12-3/TRBV12-4; d_call: -; cdr3_nt: TGTGCCAGCAGTTGGTCAGGGGCGGATGAGCAGTTCTTC; cdr3_aa: CASSWSGADEQFF
j_call: TRBJ2-5; clone_size: few; v_call: TRBV4-1; d_call: -; cdr3_nt: TGCGCCAGCAGCCAAGGCTTACCCGGGGGACAAGAGACCCAGTACTTC; cdr3_aa: CASSQGLPGGQETQYF
j_call: TRBJ2-4; clone_size: -; v_call: TRBV15; d_call: -; cdr3_nt: TGTGCCACCAGCAGACCGGACAGTGCCAAAAACATTCAGTACTTC; cdr3_aa: CATSRPDSAKNIQYF
j_call: TRBJ2-7; clone_size: -; v_call: TRBV5-1; d_call: -; cdr3_nt: TGCGCCAGCAGCCCCCAGCCGGGGGACCGCTACGAGCAGTACTTC; cdr3_aa: CASSPQPGDRYEQYF
j_call: TRBJ2-5; clone_size: -; v_call: TRBV10-3; d_call: -; cdr3_nt: TGTGCCATCAGTGAGTCACCCCTGGAGACCCAGTACTTC; cdr3_aa: CAISESPLETQYF
j_call: TRBJ1-1; clone_size: few; v_call: TRBV6-5; d_call: TRBD1; cdr3_nt: TGTGCCAGCAGTTACAGTAGGACAGGGGTTGCAACTGAAGCTTTCTTT; cdr3_aa: CASSYSRTGVATEAFF
j_call: TRBJ1-1; clone_size: many; v_call: TRBV30; d_call: -; cdr3_nt: TGTGCCTGGATAAAACAGCTGAACACTGAAGCTTTCTTT; cdr3_aa: CAWIKQLNTEAFF
j_call: TRBJ1-2; clone_size: -; v_call: TRBV29-1; d_call: -; cdr3_nt: TGCAGCGCATGGGATGGGGCATATGGCTACACCTTC; cdr3_aa: CSAWDGAYGYTF
j_call: TRBJ2-2; clone_size: few; v_call: TRBV27; d_call: -; cdr3_nt: TGTGCCAGCACCCTCACCCCGGCAGGGCATAACGGGGAGCTGTTTTTT; cdr3_aa: CASTLTPAGHNGELFF
j_call: TRBJ1-2; clone_size: few; v_call: TRBV20-1; d_call: TRBD1; cdr3_nt: TGCAGTGCTGGAAGACAGGGGGCAGTTGTCTATGGCTACACCTTC; cdr3_aa: CSAGRQGAVVYGYTF
j_call: TRBJ1-2; clone_size: -; v_call: TRBV29-1; d_call: TRBD1; cdr3_nt: TGCAGCGTTGCCACAGGGGTAAGGGGCTATGGCGACACCTTC; cdr3_aa: CSVATGVRGYGDTF
j_call: TRBJ2-3; clone_size: few; v_call: TRBV29-1; d_call: TRBD2; cdr3_nt: TGCAGCGTTTTCCTTACTAGCGGGGTTGCAGATACGCAGTATTTT; cdr3_aa: CSVFLTSGVADTQYF
j_call: TRBJ1-5; clone_size: -; v_call: TRBV11-1; d_call: TRBD1; cdr3_nt: TGTGCCAGCAGCTCCATGCCGGGACAGGGGGCGTTGAAGGATCAGCCCCAGCATTTT; cdr3_aa: CASSSMPGQGALKDQPQHF
j_call: TRBJ2-1; clone_size: few; v_call: TRBV20-1; d_call: TRBD2; cdr3_nt: TGCAGTGTCCTAACTAGCGGGCGGCCCAATGAGCAGTTCTTC; cdr3_aa: CSVLTSGRPNEQFF
j_call: TRBJ2-1; clone_size: -; v_call: TRBV12-3/TRBV12-4; d_call: TRBD2; cdr3_nt: TGTGCCAGCAGTTTAGAGTTGGGCGGGGGAAGAGGGCAGCAGTTCTTC; cdr3_aa: CASSLELGGGRGQQFF
j_call: TRBJ1-3; clone_size: few; v_call: TRBV6-1; d_call: -; cdr3_nt: TGTGCCAGCAGTCAGTTTATGGGTGCCTCTGGAAACACCATATATTTT; cdr3_aa: CASSQFMGASGNTIYF
j_call: TRBJ2-1; clone_size: few; v_call: TRBV9; d_call: TRBD2; cdr3_nt: TGTGCCAGCAGCGTAGGTAGCGGGAATGAGCAGTTCTTC; cdr3_aa: CASSVGSGNEQFF
j_call: TRBJ2-1; clone_size: -; v_call: TRBV28; d_call: -; cdr3_nt: TGTGCCAGCAGTTTAATGCGGACACACTCGCACAATGAGCAGTTCTTC; cdr3_aa: CASSLMRTHSHNEQFF
j_call: TRBJ2-7; clone_size: -; v_call: TRBV29-1; d_call: -; cdr3_nt: TGCAGCGTTGTCATTTACGAGCAGTACTTC; cdr3_aa: CSVVIYEQYF
j_call: TRBJ2-5; clone_size: few; v_call: TRBV12-3/TRBV12-4; d_call: TRBD1; cdr3_nt: TGTGCCAGCAACCTTCGGGGACAGGGGGCCGGAGAGACCCAGTACTTC; cdr3_aa: CASNLRGQGAGETQYF
j_call: TRBJ1-5; clone_size: -; v_call: TRBV6-2/TRBV6-3; d_call: TRBD1; cdr3_nt: TGTGCCAGCTCATACAGGGGACGTGGCAATCAGCCCCAGCATTTT; cdr3_aa: CASSYRGRGNQPQHF
j_call: TRBJ1-6; clone_size: -; v_call: TRBV14; d_call: -; cdr3_nt: TGTGCCAGCAGCGAGGAAACAGGGTTTTGGAATAATTCACCCCTCCACTTT; cdr3_aa: CASSEETGFWNNSPLHF
j_call: TRBJ2-5; clone_size: -; v_call: TRBV6-5; d_call: -; cdr3_nt: TGTGCCAGCAGAACGGGGGAGACCCAGTACTTC; cdr3_aa: CASRTGETQYF
j_call: TRBJ1-2; clone_size: few; v_call: TRBV20-1; d_call: -; cdr3_nt: TGCAGTGCTAGGTCCAGGGTTAACTATGGCTACACCTTC; cdr3_aa: CSARSRVNYGYTF
j_call: TRBJ2-7; clone_size: few; v_call: TRBV7-2; d_call: -; cdr3_nt: TGTGCCAGCACCCCAAGGAGGTCCTACGAGCAGTACTTC; cdr3_aa: CASTPRRSYEQYF
j_call: TRBJ1-3; clone_size: -; v_call: TRBV12-3/TRBV12-4; d_call: TRBD1; cdr3_nt: TGTGCCAGCAGTGGCCGTTTACAACAGGGGCCCCTCTCTGGAAACACCATATATTTT; cdr3_aa: CASSGRLQQGPLSGNTIYF
j_call: TRBJ1-3; clone_size: -; v_call: TRBV15; d_call: -; cdr3_nt: TGTGCCACCAGCAGAGATAAAGGGTCTGGAAACACCATATATTTT; cdr3_aa: CATSRDKGSGNTIYF
j_call: TRBJ2-7; clone_size: -; v_call: TRBV24-1; d_call: TRBD2; cdr3_nt: TGTGCCACCAGTGATGTCGCGGGACTCGGCGGGAGCCACAATGAGCAGTACTTC; cdr3_aa: CATSDVAGLGGSHNEQYF
j_call: TRBJ2-1; clone_size: once; v_call: TRBV7-3; d_call: -; cdr3_nt: TGTGCCAGCAGCTTAGGGGACGATGGCAATGAGCAGTTCTTC; cdr3_aa: CASSLGDDGNEQFF
j_call: TRBJ1-1; clone_size: -; v_call: TRBV6-2/TRBV6-3; d_call: TRBD1; cdr3_nt: TGTGCCAGCACGAAGCTCGGGACAGAGAACACTGAAGCTTTCTTT; cdr3_aa: CASTKLGTENTEAFF
j_call: TRBJ2-5; clone_size: -; v_call: TRBV28; d_call: TRBD1; cdr3_nt: TGTGCCAGCCGACAGGGGGCGAAGACCCAGTACTTC; cdr3_aa: CASRQGAKTQYF
j_call: TRBJ2-5; clone_size: -; v_call: TRBV28; d_call: -; cdr3_nt: TGTGCCAGCAGGAAACTAGCAACCGAGACCCAGTACTTC; cdr3_aa: CASRKLATETQYF
j_call: TRBJ2-7; clone_size: -; v_call: TRBV5-5; d_call: -; cdr3_nt: TGTGCCAGCAGCTTCTCGGGGCGGGAGCAGTACTTC; cdr3_aa: CASSFSGREQYF
j_call: TRBJ2-3; clone_size: few; v_call: TRBV11-2; d_call: TRBD2; cdr3_nt: TGTGCCAGCAGCTTACGGTCCAGCGGGAGGGAGAGCACAGATACGCAGTATTTT; cdr3_aa: CASSLRSSGRESTDTQYF
j_call: TRBJ2-5; clone_size: -; v_call: TRBV20-1; d_call: -; cdr3_nt: TGCAGTGCTACCAGATACTCTGGCGCCCCCGAGGAAGAGACCCAGTACTTC; cdr3_aa: CSATRYSGAPEEETQYF
j_call: TRBJ2-3; clone_size: few; v_call: TRBV5-4; d_call: -; cdr3_nt: TGTGCCAGCAGCCTCGGAGGGCAGGAGACAGATACGCAGTATTTT; cdr3_aa: CASSLGGQETDTQYF
j_call: TRBJ2-1; clone_size: few; v_call: TRBV10-3; d_call: -; cdr3_nt: TGTGCCATCAGTGAACGGCAGACTCTTTACAATGAGCAGTTCTTC; cdr3_aa: CAISERQTLYNEQFF